The following is a TCR beta chain sequence with its context. The V and J ends lost 0 bases and 3 bases, in that order; junction bases with no gene match: 2. CDR1 and CDR2 from the germline V gene are MNHEY and SMNVEV (reference sequence). This CDR3 region has 15 residues. This sample is drawn from a study of T cell changes during pregnancy in multiple sclerosis. Measured with immunoSEQ multiplex PCR; TCRdb has only the in-frame clones, and not every one. The sample records 20,000 or so clones, around 86% being singletons. The chain joins TRBV27 to TRBJ1-5, with 7 bases fitting TRBD1. The sequence was obtained from a female donor in good health, enrolled as a control in a pregnancy study. This specimen was CD8+ T cells from peripheral blood mononuclear cells, taken in the third trimester of pregnancy. The CDR3 DNA is TGTGCCAGCAGTTTATCGGGACAGCCCAATCAGCCCCAGCATTTT. It encodes CASSLSGQPNQPQHF.